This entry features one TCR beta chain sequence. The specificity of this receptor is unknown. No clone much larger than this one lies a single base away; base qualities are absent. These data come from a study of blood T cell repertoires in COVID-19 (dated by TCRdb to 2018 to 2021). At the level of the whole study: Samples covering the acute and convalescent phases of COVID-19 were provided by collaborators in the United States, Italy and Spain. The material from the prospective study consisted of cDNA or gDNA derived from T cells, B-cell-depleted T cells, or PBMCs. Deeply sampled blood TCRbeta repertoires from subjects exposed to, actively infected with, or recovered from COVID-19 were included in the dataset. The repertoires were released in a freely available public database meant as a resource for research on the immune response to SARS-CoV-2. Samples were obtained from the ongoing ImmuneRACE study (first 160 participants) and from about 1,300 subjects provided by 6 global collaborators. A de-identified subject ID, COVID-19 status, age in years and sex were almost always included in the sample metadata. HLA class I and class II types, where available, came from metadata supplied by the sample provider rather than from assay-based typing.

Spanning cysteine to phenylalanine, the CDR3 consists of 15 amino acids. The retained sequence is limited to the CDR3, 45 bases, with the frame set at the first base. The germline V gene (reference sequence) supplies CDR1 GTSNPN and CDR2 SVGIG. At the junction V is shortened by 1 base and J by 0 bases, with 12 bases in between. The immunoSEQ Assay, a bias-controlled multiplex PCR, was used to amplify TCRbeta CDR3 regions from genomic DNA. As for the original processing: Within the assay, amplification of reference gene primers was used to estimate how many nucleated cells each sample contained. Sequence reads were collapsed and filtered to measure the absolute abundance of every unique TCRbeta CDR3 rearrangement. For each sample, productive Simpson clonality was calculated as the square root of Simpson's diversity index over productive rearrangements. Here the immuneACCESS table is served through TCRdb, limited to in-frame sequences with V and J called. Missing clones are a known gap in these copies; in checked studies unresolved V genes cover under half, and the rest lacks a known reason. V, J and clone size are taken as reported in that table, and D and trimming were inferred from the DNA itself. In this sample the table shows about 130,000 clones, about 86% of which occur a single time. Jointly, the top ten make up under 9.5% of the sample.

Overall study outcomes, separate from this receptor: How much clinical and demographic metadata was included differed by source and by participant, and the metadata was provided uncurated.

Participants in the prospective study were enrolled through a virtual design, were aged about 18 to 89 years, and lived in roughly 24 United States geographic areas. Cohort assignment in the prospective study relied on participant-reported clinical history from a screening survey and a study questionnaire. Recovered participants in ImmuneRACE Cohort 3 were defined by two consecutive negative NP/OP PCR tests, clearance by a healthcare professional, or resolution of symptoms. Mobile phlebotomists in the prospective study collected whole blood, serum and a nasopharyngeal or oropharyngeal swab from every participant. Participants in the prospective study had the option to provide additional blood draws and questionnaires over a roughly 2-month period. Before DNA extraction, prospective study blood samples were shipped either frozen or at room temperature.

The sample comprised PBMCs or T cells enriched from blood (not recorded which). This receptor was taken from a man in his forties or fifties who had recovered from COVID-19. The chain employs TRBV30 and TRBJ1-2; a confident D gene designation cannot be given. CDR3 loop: CAWSASRLANYGYTF. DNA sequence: TGTGCCTGGAGTGCTTCCCGACTCGCTAACTATGGCTACACCTTC.